Listed below are T cell receptor beta chains from one sample, sequenced in a study of response to subunit inactivated influenza vaccine. One entry per CDR3 protein results from TCRdb running MiXCR on the RT-PCR reads. Here the sample spans 550,000 to 650,000 distinct CDR3 sequences, 12% being singletons. The starting material was PBMCs from blood, obtained on the day of vaccination. The source of these receptors is a man aged 45-65 years who received an inactivated influenza vaccine. Both conserved end residues are part of each CDR3. A clone size is listed for some rows: how often the clone was seen (once, few, many), or a class if it is expanded.

NA TRBJ2-5 TRBV5-1 CASGQNGGQETQYF
NA TRBJ2-7 TRBV4-2 CASSQSLLAGGADEQYF
many TRBJ2-3 TRBV4-3 CASSQHRQGELVDTQYF
few TRBJ2-5 TRBV7-2 CASSLVPTPGGRETQYF
NA TRBJ1-5 TRBV19 CASSSITGGRGNQPQHF
many TRBJ2-1 TRBV12-3/TRBV12-4 CASSTRYNEQFF
few TRBJ2-5 TRBV7-9 CASSPGLAGEETQYF
few TRBJ1-3 TRBV28 CASSLGQGLSGNTIYF
NA TRBJ2-5 TRBV27 CASRRQGAVETQYF
many TRBJ2-1 TRBV7-2 CASSLSASEQFF
NA TRBJ2-7 TRBV5-1 CASSSLREPKYF
NA TRBJ2-7 TRBV6-2/TRBV6-3 CASSRRGSIYEQYF
many TRBJ2-1 TRBV6-2/TRBV6-3 CASSYSQGGLGNEQFF
many TRBJ2-7 TRBV10-3 CATHQGLSEQYF
NA TRBJ2-2 TRBV27 CASSFLGTGELFF
NA TRBJ2-3 TRBV5-6 CASSTTSGSLPDTQYF
NA TRBJ1-1 TRBV5-1 CASSPTWGQGAKEAFF
many TRBJ1-3 TRBV5-5 CASSLAQGPGNTIYF
few TRBJ2-1 TRBV25-1 CASSTPLLGSIYNEQFF
NA TRBJ2-1 TRBV18 CASSQGALLYNEQFF
few TRBJ1-4 TRBV7-8 CASSHELGRGEKLFF
few TRBJ2-5 TRBV20-1 CSAKAGGQETQYF
NA TRBJ2-3 TRBV28 CASRGQLQSTDTQYF
few TRBJ2-3 TRBV4-1 CASSEQRQVEEVF
many TRBJ2-1 TRBV7-8 CASSLVLAGRSNVQFF
NA TRBJ2-1 TRBV30 CAWSVSSGYNEQFF
NA TRBJ2-5 TRBV6-5 CASSYSWERDRKETQYF
few TRBJ2-7 TRBV7-9 CASSLTGLAWEQYF
NA TRBJ2-1 TRBV7-9 CASGSPMNPEQFF
few TRBJ2-1 TRBV9 CASSVTASGRYNEQFF
many TRBJ2-4 TRBV4-2 CASSQTLAGVRNIQYF
many TRBJ1-1 TRBV7-2 CASSLGRGAEAFF
NA TRBJ2-5 TRBV7-2 CASSRGLAGVETQYF